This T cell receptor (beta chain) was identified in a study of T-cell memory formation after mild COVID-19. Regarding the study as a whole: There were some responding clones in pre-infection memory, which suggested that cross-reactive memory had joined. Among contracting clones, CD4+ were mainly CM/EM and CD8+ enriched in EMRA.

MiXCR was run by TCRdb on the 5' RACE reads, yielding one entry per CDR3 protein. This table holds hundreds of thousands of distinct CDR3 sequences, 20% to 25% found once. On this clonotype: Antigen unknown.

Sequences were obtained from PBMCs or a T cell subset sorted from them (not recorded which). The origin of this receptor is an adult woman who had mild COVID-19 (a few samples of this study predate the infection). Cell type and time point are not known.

The CDR3 region is CASSPRGGRSYNEQFF. DNA for the CDR3: TGTGCCAGCAGCCCCAGGGGGGGGCGGTCCTACAATGAGCAGTTCTTC. This chain uses TRBV7-3 with TRBJ2-1; perhaps D is TRBD1 or TRBD2 (7 bases each). The CDR3 spans 16 residues. The V end lost 5 bases, the J end lost 1 base, and 15 bases lay between the germline ends. Germline V CDR1 and CDR2: SGHTA, FQGTGA.